Listed below are T cell receptor beta chains from one sample, sequenced in a study of T-cell memory formation after mild COVID-19. TCRdb passed the 5' RACE reads through MiXCR, listing each CDR3 protein once. Of 400,000 to 500,000 distinct CDR3 sequences in the sample, about 20% were seen once. Material for sequencing was PBMCs or a T cell subset sorted from them (not recorded which). The receptors derive from a young man who had mild COVID-19 (a few samples of this study predate the infection). Cell type and time point are not known. Each CDR3 is given with its conserved first and last residue. A D gene is named only where the DNA matches it firmly. Expanded clones are given a class, and other clones once, few, many or no size at all.

cdr3_aa: CASSSRTGSSGNTIYF
cdr3_nt: TGTGCCAGCAGTTCCCGGACAGGGAGCTCTGGAAACACCATATATTTT
v_call: TRBV7-9
d_call: TRBD1
cdr3_length: 16
j_call: TRBJ1-3
clone_size: few

cdr3_aa: CASSHTRGTGRKQYF
cdr3_nt: TGTGCCAGCAGTCACACTAGGGGGACAGGGCGAAAGCAGTACTTC
v_call: TRBV12-3/TRBV12-4
d_call: TRBD1
cdr3_length: 15
j_call: TRBJ2-7
clone_size: few

cdr3_aa: CSARAPGQVENIQYF
cdr3_nt: TGCAGTGCTAGAGCCCCGGGACAGGTGGAAAACATTCAGTACTTC
v_call: TRBV20-1
d_call: TRBD1
cdr3_length: 15
j_call: TRBJ2-4
clone_size: .

cdr3_aa: CASSSLGGRGETQSF
cdr3_nt: TGCGCCAGCAGCTCACTAGGGGGAAGGGGCGAGACCCAGTCCTTC
v_call: TRBV4-1
d_call: .
cdr3_length: 15
j_call: TRBJ2-5
clone_size: .

cdr3_aa: CASSYDLGYYGYTF
cdr3_nt: TGTGCCAGCAGTTACGATCTCGGCTACTATGGCTACACCTTC
v_call: TRBV6-2/TRBV6-3
d_call: .
cdr3_length: 14
j_call: TRBJ1-2
clone_size: .

cdr3_aa: CASASTERSEKLFF
cdr3_nt: TGTGCCAGCGCCAGCACAGAACGGTCAGAAAAACTGTTTTTT
v_call: TRBV9
d_call: .
cdr3_length: 14
j_call: TRBJ1-4
clone_size: .

cdr3_aa: CASSYRQGGNSPLHF
cdr3_nt: TGTGCCAGCAGTTACCGGCAGGGAGGGAATTCACCCCTCCACTTT
v_call: TRBV6-5
d_call: .
cdr3_length: 15
j_call: TRBJ1-6
clone_size: few

cdr3_aa: CAINPGTGEGYTF
cdr3_nt: TGTGCCATTAACCCCGGGACAGGGGAAGGCTACACCTTC
v_call: TRBV10-3
d_call: TRBD1
cdr3_length: 13
j_call: TRBJ1-2
clone_size: few

cdr3_aa: CASSYRGGTSEAFF
cdr3_nt: TGTGCCAGCAGTTACCGGGGGGGGACCTCTGAAGCTTTCTTT
v_call: TRBV6-6
d_call: .
cdr3_length: 14
j_call: TRBJ1-1
clone_size: few

cdr3_aa: CASSSNPGVAKNIQYF
cdr3_nt: TGTGCCAGCAGCTCTAACCCTGGAGTAGCCAAAAACATTCAGTACTTC
v_call: TRBV12-3/TRBV12-4
d_call: .
cdr3_length: 16
j_call: TRBJ2-4
clone_size: few

cdr3_aa: CASSLGTSPGNEQFF
cdr3_nt: TGCGCCAGCAGCTTGGGGACTAGCCCCGGCAATGAGCAGTTCTTC
v_call: TRBV5-1
d_call: TRBD2
cdr3_length: 15
j_call: TRBJ2-1
clone_size: .

cdr3_aa: CASSLKDLNTEAFF
cdr3_nt: TGTGCCAGCAGTCTCAAGGACCTGAACACTGAAGCTTTCTTT
v_call: TRBV3-1
d_call: .
cdr3_length: 14
j_call: TRBJ1-1
clone_size: .

cdr3_aa: CASSHRPGRIGNTIYF
cdr3_nt: TGTGCCAGCAGCCACCGCCCAGGACGGATTGGAAACACCATATATTTT
v_call: TRBV13
d_call: .
cdr3_length: 16
j_call: TRBJ1-3
clone_size: many

cdr3_aa: CASSDRYRGHNEQFF
cdr3_nt: TGTGCCAGCAGTGACAGGTACAGGGGTCACAATGAGCAGTTCTTC
v_call: TRBV6-4
d_call: TRBD1
cdr3_length: 15
j_call: TRBJ2-1
clone_size: few

cdr3_aa: CASDQGARTEAFF
cdr3_nt: TGCGCCAGCGACCAGGGGGCGCGGACTGAAGCTTTCTTT
v_call: TRBV10-2
d_call: TRBD1
cdr3_length: 13
j_call: TRBJ1-1
clone_size: once

cdr3_aa: CSVEDRRRAYTF
cdr3_nt: TGCAGCGTTGAAGATCGTCGGCGGGCCTACACCTTC
v_call: TRBV29-1
d_call: .
cdr3_length: 12
j_call: TRBJ1-2
clone_size: .

cdr3_aa: CASSFSGFSTDTQYF
cdr3_nt: TGTGCTAGCAGCTTCTCAGGATTTAGCACAGATACGCAGTATTTT
v_call: TRBV7-7
d_call: .
cdr3_length: 15
j_call: TRBJ2-3
clone_size: .

cdr3_aa: CSATPDCCSYNEQFF
cdr3_nt: TGCAGCGCCACCCCCGACTGCTGCTCCTACAATGAGCAGTTCTTC
v_call: TRBV29-1
d_call: .
cdr3_length: 15
j_call: TRBJ2-1
clone_size: .

cdr3_aa: CASGPRSSYNSPLHF
cdr3_nt: TGTGCCAGCGGGCCCCGGAGCTCCTATAATTCACCCCTCCACTTT
v_call: TRBV18
d_call: .
cdr3_length: 15
j_call: TRBJ1-6
clone_size: .

cdr3_aa: CATSDGSSGGAYNEQFF
cdr3_nt: TGTGCCACCAGTGATGGATCTAGCGGGGGGGCCTACAATGAGCAGTTCTTC
v_call: TRBV24-1
d_call: TRBD2
cdr3_length: 17
j_call: TRBJ2-1
clone_size: many

cdr3_aa: CASSIREDSPLHF
cdr3_nt: TGTGCCAGCAGCATCAGGGAGGATTCACCCCTCCACTTT
v_call: TRBV7-3
d_call: .
cdr3_length: 13
j_call: TRBJ1-6
clone_size: .

cdr3_aa: CASSQVGGYNEQFF
cdr3_nt: TGCGCCAGCAGCCAAGTCGGGGGGTACAATGAGCAGTTCTTC
v_call: TRBV4-3
d_call: TRBD2
cdr3_length: 14
j_call: TRBJ2-1
clone_size: .

cdr3_aa: CASSPRTTAEAFF
cdr3_nt: TGCGCCAGCAGTCCACGGACGACGGCTGAAGCTTTCTTT
v_call: TRBV10-1
d_call: .
cdr3_length: 13
j_call: TRBJ1-1
clone_size: few